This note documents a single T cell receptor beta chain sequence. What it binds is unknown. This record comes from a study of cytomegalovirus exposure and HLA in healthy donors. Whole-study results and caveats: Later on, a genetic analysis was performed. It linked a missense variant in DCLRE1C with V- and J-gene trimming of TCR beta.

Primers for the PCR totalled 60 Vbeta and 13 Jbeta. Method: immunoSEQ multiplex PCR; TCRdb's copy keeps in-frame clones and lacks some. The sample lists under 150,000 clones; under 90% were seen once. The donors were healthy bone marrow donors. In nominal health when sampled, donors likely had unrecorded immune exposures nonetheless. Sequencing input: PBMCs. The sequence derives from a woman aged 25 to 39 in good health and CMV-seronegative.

This CDR3 is CASSNRDRGPEDEQFF. CDR3 sequence (DNA): TGTGCCAGCAGCAACCGGGACAGGGGGCCGGAGGATGAGCAGTTCTTC. The chain employs TRBV9 and TRBJ2-1, with 12 positions matching TRBD1. CDR1 is SGDLS and CDR2 is YYNGEE in the germline V gene. Trimming took 4 bases from V and 8 from J; bases not matched to a gene: 10. The CDR3 runs 16 residues.